The T cell receptor beta chain described here comes from a study of molecular identifiers for immune sequencing clone quantification (dated by TCRdb to the late 2010s). Turning to the overall study: For a replicate experiment, the RNA from either 20,000 or 100,000 naive CD8 T cells was divided into five aliquots, and four of those aliquots went on to sequencing. CD8 T cells were used in a methods study to benchmark molecular-identifier clustering-based TCR repertoire sequencing (MIDCIRS) and TCR RNA copy counting. What the study reported, not specific to this receptor: The sizes of highly expanded clones could end up underestimated when identical TCR molecules share a barcode. A single cell's worth of spiked-in Jurkat TCR RNA was reported detectable even among one million naive CD8 T cells. The naive libraries included spiked-in Jurkat TCR RNA (around 10 copies' worth), and this RNA is not part of the donor repertoire. Modeling indicated approximately 3.2 TCR RNA copies recovered per cell, compared with about ten by digital PCR, which implies a capture efficiency of 25% to 35%. When barcode sub-clustering was omitted, TCR diversity was inflated by chimeric consensus sequences, with chimeras reaching as high as 47%. Clones above 20 RNA copies held over 99% of molecules in CMV-specific effector cells but under 1% in naive cells.

Details on this clonotype: The antigen it binds to is not known. A much larger clone lies a single base off, so this may be a read error.

Naive CD8 T cell libraries were made from around 20,000 to 1,000,000 sorted cells using 10%, 30% or 50% of purified RNA. Naive CD8 T cells, defined as CD8+CD4-CCR7+CD45RA+, were FACS-sorted into RLT Plus buffer on a BD FACSAria II. To test detection sensitivity, Jurkat RNA equivalent to about eleven TCR copies was spiked into samples of about 17,000-1,100,000 naive CD8 T cells. CD8 T cells were enriched using RosetteSep CD8+ T Cell Enrichment Cocktail and Ficoll-Paque, and the enriched cells then underwent ACK red cell lysis. The receptor library was made with PCR. For sequencing, a NextSeq 500 was employed. Preparation of bulk TCR libraries followed a previously described approach, with the TCR primers listed in Table S5. Purification of total RNA was performed with the Qiagen AllPrep DNA/RNA kit. Before analysis, reads from multiple sequencing runs of one library were combined. The authors' analysis ran thus. Reads were retained only if the reads had an exact TCR constant sequence, and the retained reads were trimmed to 150 nt and grouped according to their 12-nt molecular barcodes. Reads within each barcode group were sub-clustered using a 15% Levenshtein threshold, and quality-weighted consensus sequences were constructed for each RNA molecule. Non-functional sequences were excluded, and lower-count sequences lying one edit away from another sequence were also excluded. Based on fitting two negative binomial distributions, any barcode sub-cluster with under 20% of the maximum read count was discarded. The public reads were reanalyzed by TCRdb: fastp trimming at Q25, MiXCR alignment, in-frame beta chains only. Each entry is one CDR3 protein sequence, shown with its most common DNA and genes. TCRdb assigned the V and J calls; the authors' analysis was not used. This sample lists 490,000 or so distinct CDR3 sequences; about 26% were detected once. Approximately 0.8% of the sample rests with the top ten.

CDR1 is given as MNHNY and CDR2 as SVGAGI, both from the germline V gene (reference sequence). The CDR3 contains 16 residues, cysteine and phenylalanine counted. Solely the CDR3 DNA is kept, with 48 bases framed from the first base. The chain links TRBV6-6 with TRBJ1-3; no confident D gene assignment can be made. This receptor was obtained from a human donor in good health. Some libraries in this study had Jurkat cell RNA spiked in. Sequencing used naive CD8+ T cells from blood, with Jurkat cell RNA spiked in. What this sample's cell subset or site label stands for: FACS-sorted CD8+CD4-CCR7+CD45RA+ naive T cells. The CDR3 reads CAGSYSLWGSGNTIYF. The nucleotide sequence reads as follows: TGTGCCGGCAGTTACTCGCTCTGGGGCTCTGGAAACACCATATATTTT.